This entry describes one TCR beta chain. The authors ran a second PCR of about 7 to 11 cycles using a sample-barcoded 5' primer and a J-beta primer mix. A 12-random-nucleotide template-switch adaptor tagged each cDNA molecule. CDR3-containing paired-end reads numbering at least 2.5 million came from each sample. TCRdb analysed the 5' RACE reads with MiXCR anew, one entry per CDR3 protein. The sample lists approximately 820,000 distinct CDR3 sequences, under 45% occurring once. Deletions cut 3 bases from V and 0 bases from J, with 15 bases between. This CDR3 is built from 15 residues. CDR1 and CDR2 from the germline V gene are SQVTM and ANQGSEA. The source of the sample is a study of blood T cells in healthy people across ages.

What was sequenced was blood. The gene calls are TRBV29-1 and TRBJ2-7; D gene unclear. The sequence was obtained from a man between 60 and 70 years old in good health. The CDR3 loop is CSVDVGLRGSYEQYF. CDR3 nucleotides: TGCAGCGTTGATGTGGGGTTAAGAGGCTCCTACGAGCAGTACTTC.